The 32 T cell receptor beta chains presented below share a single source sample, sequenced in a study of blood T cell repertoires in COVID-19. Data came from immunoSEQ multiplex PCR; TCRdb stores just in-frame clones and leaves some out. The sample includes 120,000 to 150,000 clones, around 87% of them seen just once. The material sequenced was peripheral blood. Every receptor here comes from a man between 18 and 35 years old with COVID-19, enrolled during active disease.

The chain's CDR3 is CATSGHSNTGELFF. As DNA, the CDR3 is TGTGCCACCAGCGGACACTCGAACACCGGGGAGCTGTTTTTT. The chain links TRBV24-1 to TRBJ2-2; tentative D call: TRBD1 (5 bases). V lost 7 bases, J lost 0 bases, and 8 bases lay in between. The CDR3 contains 14 residues. Germline assignment: CDR1 KGHDR and CDR2 SFDVKD.

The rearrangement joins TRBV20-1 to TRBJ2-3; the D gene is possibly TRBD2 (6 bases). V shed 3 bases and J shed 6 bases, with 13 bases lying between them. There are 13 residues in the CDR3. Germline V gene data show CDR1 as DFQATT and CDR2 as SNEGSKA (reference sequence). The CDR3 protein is CSASPGLADTQYF. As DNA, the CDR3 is TGCAGTGCTAGTCCGGGACTGGCGGATACGCAGTATTTT.

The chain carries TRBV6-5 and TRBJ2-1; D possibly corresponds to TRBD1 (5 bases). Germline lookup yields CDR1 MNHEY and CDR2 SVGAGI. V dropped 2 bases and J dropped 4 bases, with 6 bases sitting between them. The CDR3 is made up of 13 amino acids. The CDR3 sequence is CASSYQGYNEQFF. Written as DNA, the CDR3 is TGTGCCAGCAGTTACCAGGGTTACAATGAGCAGTTCTTC.

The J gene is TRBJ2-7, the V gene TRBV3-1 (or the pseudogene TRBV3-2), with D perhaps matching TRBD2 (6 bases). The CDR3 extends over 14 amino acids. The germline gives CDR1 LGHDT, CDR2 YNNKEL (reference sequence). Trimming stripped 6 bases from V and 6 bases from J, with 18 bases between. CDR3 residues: CASRSLGGEGEQYF. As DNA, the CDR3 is TGTGCCAGCAGGAGTCTCGGGGGAGAGGGCGAGCAGTACTTC.

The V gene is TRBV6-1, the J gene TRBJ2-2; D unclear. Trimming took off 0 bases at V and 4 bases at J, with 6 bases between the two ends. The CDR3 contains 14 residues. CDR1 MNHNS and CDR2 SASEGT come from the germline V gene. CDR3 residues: CASSEARGTGELFF. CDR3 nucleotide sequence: TGTGCCAGCAGTGAAGCGCGTGGCACCGGGGAGCTGTTTTTT.

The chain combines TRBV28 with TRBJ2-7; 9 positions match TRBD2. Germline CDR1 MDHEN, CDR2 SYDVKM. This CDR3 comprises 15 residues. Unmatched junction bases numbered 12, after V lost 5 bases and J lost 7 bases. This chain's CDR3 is CASSAPVGTSWEQYF. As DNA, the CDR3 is TGTGCCAGCAGTGCCCCGGTGGGGACTAGCTGGGAGCAGTACTTC.

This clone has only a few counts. The CDR3 here is CASSLGPVRLHF. Written as DNA, the CDR3 is TGTGCCAGCAGCTTAGGTCCTGTCCGGCTCCACTTT. The chain uses TRBV11-2 and TRBJ1-6; unclear D gene. V lost 1 base and J lost 16, with 11 bases in between. The germline V gene has CDR1 SGHAT and CDR2 FQNNGV. The CDR3 is 12 residues long.

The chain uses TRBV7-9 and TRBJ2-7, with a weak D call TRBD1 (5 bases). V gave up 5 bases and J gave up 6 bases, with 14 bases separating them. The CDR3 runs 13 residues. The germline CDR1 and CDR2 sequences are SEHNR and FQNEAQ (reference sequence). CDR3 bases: TGTGCCAGCAGCCTGACAGAATTGGGCGAGCAGTACTTC. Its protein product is CASSLTELGEQYF. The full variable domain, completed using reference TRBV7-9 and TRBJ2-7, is DTGVSQNPRHKITKRGQNVTFRCDPISEHNRLYWYRQTLGQGPEFLTYFQNEAQLEKSRLLSDRFSAERPKGSFSTLEIQRTEQGDSAMYLCASSLTELGEQYFGPGTRLTVT.

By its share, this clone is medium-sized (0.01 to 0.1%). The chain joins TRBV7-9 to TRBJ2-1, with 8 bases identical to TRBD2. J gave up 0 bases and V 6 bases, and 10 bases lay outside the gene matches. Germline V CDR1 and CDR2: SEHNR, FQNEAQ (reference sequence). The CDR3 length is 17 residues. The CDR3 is CASSQKRGTSSYNEQFF. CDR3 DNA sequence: TGTGCCAGCAGTCAGAAGCGAGGGACTAGCTCCTACAATGAGCAGTTCTTC.

DNA of the CDR3: TGTGCCATGGGGGACAGCTCCTACGAGCAGTACTTC. Translation gives CAMGDSSYEQYF. This chain uses TRBV10-3 with TRBJ2-7; 7 positions agree with TRBD1. Looked up from germline, CDR1 is ENHRY and CDR2 is SYGVKD. The CDR3 runs to 12 residues. Unmatched junction bases numbered 2, after V lost 9 bases and J lost 0 bases.

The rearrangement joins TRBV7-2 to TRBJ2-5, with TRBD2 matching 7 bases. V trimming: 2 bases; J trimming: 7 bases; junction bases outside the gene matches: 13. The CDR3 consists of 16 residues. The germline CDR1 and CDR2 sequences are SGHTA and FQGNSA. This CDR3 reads CASSLTWEGPLGTQYF. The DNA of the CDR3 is TGTGCCAGCAGCTTAACTTGGGAGGGACCGCTTGGGACCCAGTACTTC.

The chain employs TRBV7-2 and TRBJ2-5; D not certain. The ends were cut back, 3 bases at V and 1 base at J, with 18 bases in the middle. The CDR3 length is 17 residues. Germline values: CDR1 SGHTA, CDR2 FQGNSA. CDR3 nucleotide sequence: TGTGCCAGCAGCTTTATCATAGATTCCTTCATCCAAGAGACCCAGTACTTC. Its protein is CASSFIIDSFIQETQYF. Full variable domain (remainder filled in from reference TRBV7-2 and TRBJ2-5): GAGVSQSPSNKVTEKGKDVELRCDPISGHTALYWYRQSLGQGLEFLIYFQGNSAPDKSGLPSDRFSAERTGGSVSTLTIQRTQQEDSAVYLCASSFIIDSFIQETQYFGPGTRLLVL.

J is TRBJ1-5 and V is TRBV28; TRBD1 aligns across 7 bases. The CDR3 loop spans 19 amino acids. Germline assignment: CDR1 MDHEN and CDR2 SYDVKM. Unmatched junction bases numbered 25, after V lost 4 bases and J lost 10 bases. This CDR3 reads CASSSLTWDSPDSLIPQHF. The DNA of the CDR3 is TGTGCCAGCAGTTCCCTCACCTGGGACAGCCCCGATAGTTTGATACCCCAGCATTTT. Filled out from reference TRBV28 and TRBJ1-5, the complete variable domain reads DVKVTQSSRYLVKRTGEKVFLECVQDMDHENMFWYRQDPGLGLRLIYFSYDVKMKEKGDIPEGYSVSREKKERFSLILESASTNQTSMYLCASSSLTWDSPDSLIPQHFGDGTRLSIL.

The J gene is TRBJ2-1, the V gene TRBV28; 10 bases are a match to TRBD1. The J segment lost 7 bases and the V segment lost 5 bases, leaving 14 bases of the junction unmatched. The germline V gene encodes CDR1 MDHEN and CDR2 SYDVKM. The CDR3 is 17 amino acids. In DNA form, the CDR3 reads TGTGCCAGCAGTCGGGACAGGGGAGGATCTTCAAGAAATGAGCAGTTCTTC. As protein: CASSRDRGGSSRNEQFF.

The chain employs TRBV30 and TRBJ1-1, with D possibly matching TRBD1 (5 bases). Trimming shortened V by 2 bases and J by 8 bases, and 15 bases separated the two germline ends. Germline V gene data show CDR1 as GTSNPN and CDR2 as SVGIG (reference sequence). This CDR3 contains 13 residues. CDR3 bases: TGTGCCTGGAGTAACACCAACCAGGGAGAAGCTTTCTTT. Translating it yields CAWSNTNQGEAFF.

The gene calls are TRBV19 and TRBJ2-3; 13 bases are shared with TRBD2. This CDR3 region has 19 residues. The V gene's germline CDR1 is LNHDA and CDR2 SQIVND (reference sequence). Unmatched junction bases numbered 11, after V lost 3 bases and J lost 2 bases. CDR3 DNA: TGTGCCAGTAGTATGGGGACAGGGGGACTAGCGGGACACACAGATACGCAGTATTTT. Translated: CASSMGTGGLAGHTDTQYF. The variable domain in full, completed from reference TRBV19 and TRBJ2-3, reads DGGITQSPKYLFRKEGQNVTLSCEQNLNHDAMYWYRQDPGQGLRLIYYSQIVNDFQKGDIAEGYSVSREKKESFPLTVTSAQKNPTAFYLCASSMGTGGLAGHTDTQYFGPGTRLTVL.

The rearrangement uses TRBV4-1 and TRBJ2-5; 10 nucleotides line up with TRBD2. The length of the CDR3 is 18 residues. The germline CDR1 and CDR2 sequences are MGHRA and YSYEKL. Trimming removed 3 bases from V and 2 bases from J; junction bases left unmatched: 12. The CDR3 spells CASSQVLVRTSGQETQYF. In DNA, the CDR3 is TGCGCCAGCAGCCAGGTACTAGTCAGGACTAGCGGACAAGAGACCCAGTACTTC.

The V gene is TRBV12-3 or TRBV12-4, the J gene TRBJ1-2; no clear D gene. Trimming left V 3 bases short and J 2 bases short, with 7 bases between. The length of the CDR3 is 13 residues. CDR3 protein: CASSFGFNYGYTF. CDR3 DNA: TGTGCCAGCAGTTTCGGTTTCAACTATGGCTACACCTTC.

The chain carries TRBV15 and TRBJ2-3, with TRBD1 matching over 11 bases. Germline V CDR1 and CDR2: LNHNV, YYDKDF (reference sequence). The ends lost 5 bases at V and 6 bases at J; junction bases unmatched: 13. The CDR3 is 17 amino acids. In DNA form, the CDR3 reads TGTGCCACCAGCGGAAACCGGGACAGGGGGTCGTGGGATACGCAGTATTTT. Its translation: CATSGNRDRGSWDTQYF.

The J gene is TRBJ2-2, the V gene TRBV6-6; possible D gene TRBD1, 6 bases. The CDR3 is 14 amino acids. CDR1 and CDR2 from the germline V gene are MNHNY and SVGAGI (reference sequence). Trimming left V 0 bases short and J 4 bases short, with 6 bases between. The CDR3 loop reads CASSYSDSTGELFF. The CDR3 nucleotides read TGTGCCAGCAGTTACTCGGACAGCACCGGGGAGCTGTTTTTT.

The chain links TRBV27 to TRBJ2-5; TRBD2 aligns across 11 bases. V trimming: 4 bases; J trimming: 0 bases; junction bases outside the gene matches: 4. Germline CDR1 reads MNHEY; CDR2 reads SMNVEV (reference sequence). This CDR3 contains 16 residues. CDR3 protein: CASSSPSGRHQETQYF. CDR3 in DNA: TGTGCCAGCAGTTCCCCTAGCGGGAGGCACCAAGAGACCCAGTACTTC.

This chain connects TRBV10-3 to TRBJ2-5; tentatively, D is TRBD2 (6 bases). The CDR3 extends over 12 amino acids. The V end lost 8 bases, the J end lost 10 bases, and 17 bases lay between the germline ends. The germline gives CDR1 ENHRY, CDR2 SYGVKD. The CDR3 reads CAIGDSGSDQYF. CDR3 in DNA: TGTGCCATCGGGGACTCGGGTAGCGACCAGTACTTC.

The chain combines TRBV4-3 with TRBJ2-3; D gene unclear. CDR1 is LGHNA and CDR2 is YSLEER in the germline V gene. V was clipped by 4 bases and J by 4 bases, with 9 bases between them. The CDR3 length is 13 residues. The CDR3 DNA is TGCGCCAGCAGCCGGATCCAGGCAGATACGCAGTATTTT. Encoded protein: CASSRIQADTQYF.

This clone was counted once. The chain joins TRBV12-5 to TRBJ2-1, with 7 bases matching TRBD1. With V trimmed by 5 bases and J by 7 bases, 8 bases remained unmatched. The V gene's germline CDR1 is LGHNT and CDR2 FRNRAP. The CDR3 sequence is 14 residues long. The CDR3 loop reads CASGPGTVLNEQFF. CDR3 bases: TGTGCTAGTGGTCCGGGGACAGTCCTGAATGAGCAGTTCTTC.

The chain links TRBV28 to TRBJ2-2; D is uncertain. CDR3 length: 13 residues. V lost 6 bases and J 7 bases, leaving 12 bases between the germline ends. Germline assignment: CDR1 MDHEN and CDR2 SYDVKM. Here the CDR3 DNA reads TGTGCCAGCAGGTTTATCGGTTACGGGGAGCTGTTTTTT. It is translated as CASRFIGYGELFF.

The CDR3 protein is CASSTRGNTEAFF. The DNA for the CDR3 is TGTGCCAGTAGTACTCGGGGTAACACTGAAGCTTTCTTT. The V gene is TRBV19, the J gene TRBJ1-1, with D unresolved. The germline V and J ends were trimmed by 4 bases and 2 bases, with 8 bases remaining between them. The CDR3 covers 13 residues. Germline CDR1 reads LNHDA; CDR2 reads SQIVND (reference sequence). The full variable domain, in which reference TRBV19 and TRBJ1-1 provide the parts outside the CDR3, is DGGITQSPKYLFRKEGQNVTLSCEQNLNHDAMYWYRQDPGQGLRLIYYSQIVNDFQKGDIAEGYSVSREKKESFPLTVTSAQKNPTAFYLCASSTRGNTEAFFGQGTRLTVV.

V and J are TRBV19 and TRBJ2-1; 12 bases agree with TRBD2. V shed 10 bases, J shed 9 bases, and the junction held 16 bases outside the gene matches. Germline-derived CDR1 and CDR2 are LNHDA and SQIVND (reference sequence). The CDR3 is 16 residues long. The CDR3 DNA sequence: TGTGCCATCACCCAGCCCACTAGCGGGAGGTCGGTTGAGCAGTTCTTC. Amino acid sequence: CAITQPTSGRSVEQFF.

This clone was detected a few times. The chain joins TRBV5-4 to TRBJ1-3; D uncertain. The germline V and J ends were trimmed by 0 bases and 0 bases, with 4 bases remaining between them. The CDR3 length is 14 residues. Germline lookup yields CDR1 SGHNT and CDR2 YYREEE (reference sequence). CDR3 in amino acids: CASSLDGSGNTIYF. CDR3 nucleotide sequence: TGTGCCAGCAGCTTGGACGGCTCTGGAAACACCATATATTTT.

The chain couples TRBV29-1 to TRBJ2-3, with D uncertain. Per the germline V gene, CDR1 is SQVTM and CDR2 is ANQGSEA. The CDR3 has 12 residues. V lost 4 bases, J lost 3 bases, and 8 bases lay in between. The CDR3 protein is CSVASQTDTQYF. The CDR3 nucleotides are TGCAGCGTTGCTAGTCAGACAGATACGCAGTATTTT.

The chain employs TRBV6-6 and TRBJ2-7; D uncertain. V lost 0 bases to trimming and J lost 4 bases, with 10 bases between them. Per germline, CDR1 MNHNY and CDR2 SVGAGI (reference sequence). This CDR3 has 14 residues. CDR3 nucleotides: TGTGCCAGCAGTTACTCGTCTTCGGGTTACGAGCAGTACTTC. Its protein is CASSYSSSGYEQYF.

CDR3 in amino acids: CASSQQISGANVLTF. In nucleotides, the CDR3 is TGTGCCAGCAGCCAACAGATCTCTGGGGCCAACGTCCTGACTTTC. The chain employs TRBV7-2 and TRBJ2-6, with unresolved D. The V end was cut by 5 bases, the J end by 0 bases, with 8 bases between. This CDR3 has 15 residues. Germline V lookup: CDR1 SGHTA, CDR2 FQGNSA.

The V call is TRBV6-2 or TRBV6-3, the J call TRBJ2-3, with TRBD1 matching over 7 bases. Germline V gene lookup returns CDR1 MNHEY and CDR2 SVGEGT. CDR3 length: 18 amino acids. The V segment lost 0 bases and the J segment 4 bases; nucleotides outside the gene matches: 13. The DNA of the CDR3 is TGTGCCAGCAGTTACTCCCGGGACAGTTTATATCATCCAGATACGCAGTATTTT. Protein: CASSYSRDSLYHPDTQYF.